The clone carrying this T cell receptor beta chain was counted only a few times. V gave up 0 bases and J gave up 4 bases; unmatched junction bases: 7. The CDR3 has 15 amino acids. Germline V gene sequence: CDR1 SGDLS, CDR2 YYNGEE. The donors, aged roughly 6 to 95, were healthy Caucasians from Russia. Through a sample-barcoded 5' primer and a J-beta primer mix, a second PCR was run for roughly 7 to 12 cycles. TCRdb ran MiXCR on the 5' RACE reads and lists one entry per CDR3 protein. The sample consists of some 850,000 distinct CDR3 sequences, 20% to 30% of them appearing once. These data are taken from a study of blood T cells in healthy people across ages. This sample was shared with a second study, whose subject was T cells of mothers and their children.

The chain employs TRBV9 and TRBJ2-7; TRBD1 matches at 7 bases. The sample was blood. The source of this sequence is a boy between 5 and 17 years old in good health. In DNA form, the CDR3 reads TGTGCCAGCAGCGTAGGGCCAGGGGGTCGGTACGAGCAGTACTTC. Translated, it gives CASSVGPGGRYEQYF.